Below are 7 T cell receptor beta chains sequenced from a single sample in a study of identical twins. TCRdb reprocessed the 5' RACE reads with MiXCR, giving one entry per CDR3 protein. The data contain a few hundred thousand distinct CDR3 sequences, 9% to 10% of them singletons. The data were also submitted as part of a second study, on yellow fever vaccine responses in identical twins.

The specimen sequenced was PBMCs. Every receptor here comes from a woman younger than 30 in good health.

This clonotype has a handful of counts. The rearrangement joins TRBV24-1 to TRBJ2-1; D gene uncertain. The CDR3 spans 16 residues. Germline assignment: CDR1 KGHDR and CDR2 SFDVKD. V dropped 4 bases and J dropped 0 bases, with 12 bases sitting between them. As DNA, the CDR3 is TGTGCCACCAGTGACGCCGGATTGAGCTCCTACAATGAGCAGTTCTTC. Its translation is CATSDAGLSSYNEQFF.

This clonotype was seen ten or more times. The CDR3 spells CASSLVTSGEGEQFF. Written as DNA, the CDR3 is TGCGCCAGCAGCTTGGTTACTAGCGGGGAGGGTGAGCAGTTCTTC. This chain links TRBV5-1 with TRBJ2-1, with 10 nucleotides matching TRBD2. CDR3 length: 15 amino acids. Germline loops: CDR1 SGHRS, CDR2 YFSETQ. J gave up 9 bases and V 0 bases, and 6 bases lay outside the gene matches.

This clonotype was seen a handful of times. The rearrangement uses TRBV30 and TRBJ2-1, with D possibly TRBD2 on 5 matching bases. Between the trimmed V and J ends, which lost 4 bases and 6 bases, there was a span of 19 bases. The V gene's germline CDR1 is GTSNPN and CDR2 SVGIG (reference sequence). This CDR3 comprises 15 residues. DNA for the CDR3: TGTGCCTGGACCCCATCCGGGATAGTGGCCAATGAGCAGTTCTTC. Protein sequence: CAWTPSGIVANEQFF.

Only a few counts were recorded for this clonotype. The V call is TRBV21-1, the J call TRBJ2-1. TRBV21-1 is a pseudogene segment. This CDR3 comprises 13 residues. Here the CDR3 reads CASSKDGWDEQFF. For the CDR3, the DNA is TGTGCCAGCAGCAAAGACGGTTGGGATGAGCAGTTCTTC.

This clonotype was picked up many times. V gene TRBV6-2 or TRBV6-3 combines with J gene TRBJ2-1; D is uncertain. The germline V gene has CDR1 MNHEY and CDR2 SVGEGT. V was trimmed by 5 bases and J by 5 bases, leaving 16 bases between them. The CDR3 totals 15 residues. The CDR3 DNA follows: TGTGCCAGCAGTCTCCTTCGCGACCAGGACAATGAGCAGTTCTTC. Protein: CASSLLRDQDNEQFF.

J is TRBJ2-1 and V is TRBV12-3 or TRBV12-4; TRBD1 might be the D (6 bases). CDR3 length: 13 residues. The V and J ends lost 8 bases and 5 bases respectively, with 13 bases between them. CDR3 coding DNA: TGTGCCAGCCAGGGGTCGGTGGACAATGAGCAGTTCTTC. Its translation is CASQGSVDNEQFF.

The CDR3 region is CASSNKGLEGDTQYF. CDR3 coding DNA: TGTGCCAGCTCCAACAAAGGGCTAGAGGGAGATACGCAGTATTTT. This chain uses TRBV11-2 with TRBJ2-3, with a possible D match to TRBD2 (5 bases). The CDR3 spans 15 residues. V was pared by 8 bases and J by 5 bases, with 20 bases between. In germline, CDR1 is SGHAT, CDR2 FQNNGV.